A selection of T cell receptor beta chains follows, all from one sample in a study of regulatory T cells in long-lasting Graves disease. TCRdb called the multiplex PCR reads again in MiXCR, with one record for every CDR3 protein. In the table there are around 480,000 distinct CDR3 sequences, about 16% of which are singletons. A further study also used this sample, focusing on T cells in Graves' hyperthyroidism and ophthalmopathy.

The sample consisted of peripheral blood mononuclear cells (PBMCs), taken at new diagnosis, from a patient treated with antithyroid drugs. These receptors all stem from a woman aged 35-65 years with Graves disease. The CDR3 runs from the conserved cysteine through the conserved F or W. A D gene is named only where the DNA matches it firmly. Part of the rows lack a size; the others show once, few, many or a class for expanded clones.

D gene: TRBD2; clone size: many; V gene: TRBV11-2; J gene: TRBJ2-3; CDR3 protein: CASSLRLAGVNDGTDTQYF; CDR3 DNA: TGTGCCAGCAGCTTAAGACTAGCGGGGGTGAATGATGGCACAGATACGCAGTATTTT
D gene: .; clone size: many; V gene: TRBV11-2; J gene: TRBJ2-3; CDR3 protein: CASSLPLRGLSTDTQYF; CDR3 DNA: TGTGCCAGCAGCTTACCATTGAGGGGACTCTCCACAGATACGCAGTATTTT
D gene: TRBD2; clone size: many; V gene: TRBV28; J gene: TRBJ2-7; CDR3 protein: CASIPAGTYEQYF; CDR3 DNA: TGTGCCAGCATTCCAGCGGGGACCTACGAGCAGTACTTC
D gene: .; clone size: .; V gene: TRBV4-1; J gene: TRBJ1-6; CDR3 protein: CASSHIGASPLHF; CDR3 DNA: TGCGCCAGCAGCCACATTGGGGCTTCACCCCTCCACTTT
D gene: .; clone size: many; V gene: TRBV2; J gene: TRBJ1-1; CDR3 protein: CASTGEWNTEAFF; CDR3 DNA: TGTGCTTCAACGGGCGAATGGAACACTGAAGCTTTCTTT
D gene: TRBD1; clone size: few; V gene: TRBV10-3; J gene: TRBJ1-1; CDR3 protein: CAIRDREGTEAFF; CDR3 DNA: TGTGCCATCAGAGACAGGGAAGGCACTGAAGCTTTCTTT
D gene: .; clone size: many; V gene: TRBV20-1; J gene: TRBJ2-7; CDR3 protein: CSAPDRSSYEQYF; CDR3 DNA: TGCAGTGCGCCTGACAGGAGCTCCTACGAGCAGTACTTC
D gene: .; clone size: .; V gene: TRBV7-3; J gene: TRBJ2-3; CDR3 protein: CASSPSGKGWTDTQYF; CDR3 DNA: TGTGCCAGCAGCCCCTCAGGGAAGGGGTGGACAGATACGCAGTATTTT
D gene: TRBD1; clone size: many; V gene: TRBV28; J gene: TRBJ1-2; CDR3 protein: CASRTGQHYGYTF; CDR3 DNA: TGTGCCAGCAGGACGGGACAGCACTATGGCTACACCTTC
D gene: TRBD1; clone size: .; V gene: TRBV19; J gene: TRBJ1-4; CDR3 protein: CASNDRGKNEKLFF; CDR3 DNA: TGTGCCAGTAATGACAGGGGCAAAAATGAAAAACTGTTTTTT
D gene: TRBD2; clone size: many; V gene: TRBV7-2; J gene: TRBJ2-7; CDR3 protein: CASSPRTSLGEQYF; CDR3 DNA: TGTGCCAGCAGCCCGAGGACTAGCTTGGGCGAGCAGTACTTC
D gene: .; clone size: few; V gene: TRBV20-1; J gene: TRBJ1-2; CDR3 protein: CSARDLVGYTF; CDR3 DNA: TGCAGTGCAAGAGACCTCGTCGGCTACACCTTC
D gene: TRBD1; clone size: many; V gene: TRBV19; J gene: TRBJ1-6; CDR3 protein: CASSQGQSSYNSPLHF; CDR3 DNA: TGTGCCAGTAGTCAGGGACAGAGCTCCTATAATTCACCCCTCCACTTT
D gene: TRBD2; clone size: many; V gene: TRBV28; J gene: TRBJ2-7; CDR3 protein: CASTSGVGGGASYEQYF; CDR3 DNA: TGTGCCAGCACATCCGGGGTAGGCGGGGGGGCCTCCTACGAGCAGTACTTC
D gene: .; clone size: .; V gene: TRBV14; J gene: TRBJ1-1; CDR3 protein: CASSAQVKNTEAFF; CDR3 DNA: TGTGCCAGCAGCGCCCAGGTGAAGAACACTGAAGCTTTCTTT
D gene: .; clone size: .; V gene: TRBV28; J gene: TRBJ1-2; CDR3 protein: CASSPLGGDYGYTF; CDR3 DNA: TGTGCCAGCAGTCCCCTTGGGGGGGACTATGGCTACACCTTC
D gene: .; clone size: many; V gene: TRBV2; J gene: TRBJ2-3; CDR3 protein: CASPRGDTQYF; CDR3 DNA: TGTGCCAGCCCTAGGGGGGATACGCAGTATTTT